These 2 T cell receptor beta chains came from one sample sequenced in a study of T-cell reconstitution after alpha-beta-depleted transplantation in children. Preparation of the TCRbeta library was carried out with unique molecular identifiers. Each CDR3 protein gets one entry after TCRdb re-called the PCR reads with MiXCR. The profile shows 440,000 or so distinct CDR3 sequences, roughly two fifths of them singletons. Sequences were derived from PBMCs, sampled before TCRalphabeta/CD19-depleted stem cell transplant. All receptors derive from a girl aged 2 to 9 with aplastic anemia, due to receive a stem cell transplant.

This clonotype has a count of ten or more. The V call is TRBV7-9, the J call TRBJ2-1; 9 bases are a match to TRBD2. Germline V gene data show CDR1 as SEHNR and CDR2 as FQNEAQ (reference sequence). Losses at the gene ends were 5 bases for V and 6 bases for J; bases not matched to a gene: 11. The CDR3 is 16 residues long. CDR3 nucleotides: TGTGCCAGCAGCCCCCCAGAGGGCGGGAGGGGCAATGAGCAGTTCTTC. It specifies CASSPPEGGRGNEQFF.

This clonotype was recorded a few times. The chain combines TRBV20-1 with TRBJ2-3; D is uncertain. The CDR3 is 12 residues long. CDR1 and CDR2 (germline): DFQATT, SNEGSKA (reference sequence). Trimming took 7 bases from V and 1 from J, leaving 9 bases between them. DNA for the CDR3: TGCAGTGTACGGACCGGCACAGATACGCAGTATTTT. Protein product: CSVRTGTDTQYF.